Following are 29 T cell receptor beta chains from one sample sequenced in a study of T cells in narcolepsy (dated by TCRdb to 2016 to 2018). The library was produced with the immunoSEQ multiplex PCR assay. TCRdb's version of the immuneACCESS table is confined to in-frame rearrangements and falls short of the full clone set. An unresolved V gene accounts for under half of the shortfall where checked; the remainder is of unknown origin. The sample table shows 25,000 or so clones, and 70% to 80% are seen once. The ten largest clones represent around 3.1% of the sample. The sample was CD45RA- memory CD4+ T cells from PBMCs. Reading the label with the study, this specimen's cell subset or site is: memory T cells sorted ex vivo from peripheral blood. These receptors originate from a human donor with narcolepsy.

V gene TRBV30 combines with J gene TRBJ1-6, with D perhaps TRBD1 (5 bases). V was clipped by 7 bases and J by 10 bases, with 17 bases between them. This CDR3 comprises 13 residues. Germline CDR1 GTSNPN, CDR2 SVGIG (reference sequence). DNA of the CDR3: TGTGCCTCCTACCCAGGGTTGGGATCACCCCTCCACTTT. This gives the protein CASYPGLGSPLHF.

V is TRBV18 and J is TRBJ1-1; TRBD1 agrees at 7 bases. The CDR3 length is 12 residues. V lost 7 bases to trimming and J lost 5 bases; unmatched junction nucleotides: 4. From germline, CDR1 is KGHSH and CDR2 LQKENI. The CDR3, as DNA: TGTGCCAGCTTACAGGGGAAAACTGAAGCTTTCTTT. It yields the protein CASLQGKTEAFF.

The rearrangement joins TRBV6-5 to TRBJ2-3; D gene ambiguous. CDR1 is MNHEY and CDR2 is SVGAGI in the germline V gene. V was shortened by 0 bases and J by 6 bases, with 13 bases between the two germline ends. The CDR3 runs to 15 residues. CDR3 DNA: TGTGCCAGCAGTTACTCGAGAAGGTTGAGGGATACGCAGTATTTT. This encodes CASSYSRRLRDTQYF.

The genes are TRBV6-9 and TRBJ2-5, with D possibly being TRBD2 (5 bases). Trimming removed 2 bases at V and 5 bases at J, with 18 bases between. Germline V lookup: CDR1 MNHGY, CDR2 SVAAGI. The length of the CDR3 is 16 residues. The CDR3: CASSYGLASVGETQYF. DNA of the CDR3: TGTGCCAGCAGTTATGGGCTAGCCTCGGTAGGGGAGACCCAGTACTTC.

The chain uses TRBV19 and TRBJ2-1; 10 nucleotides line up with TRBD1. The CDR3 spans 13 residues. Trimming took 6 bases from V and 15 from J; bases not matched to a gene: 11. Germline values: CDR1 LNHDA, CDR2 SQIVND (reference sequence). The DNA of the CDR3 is TGTGCCAGTAGACCCCGACAGGGGGCTAGGGGGTTCTTC. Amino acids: CASRPRQGARGFF.

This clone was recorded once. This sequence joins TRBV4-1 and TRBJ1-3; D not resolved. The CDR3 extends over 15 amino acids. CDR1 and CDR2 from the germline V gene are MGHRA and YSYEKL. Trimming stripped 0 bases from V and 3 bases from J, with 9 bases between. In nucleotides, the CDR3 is TGCGCCAGCAGCCAAGATTCGGATTTTGGAAACACCATATATTTT. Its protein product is CASSQDSDFGNTIYF.

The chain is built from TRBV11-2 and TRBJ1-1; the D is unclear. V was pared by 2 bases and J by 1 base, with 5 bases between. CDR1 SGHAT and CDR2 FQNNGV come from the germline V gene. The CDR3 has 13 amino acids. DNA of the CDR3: TGTGCCAGCAGCTTAAAGAGGAACACTGAAGCTTTCTTT. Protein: CASSLKRNTEAFF.

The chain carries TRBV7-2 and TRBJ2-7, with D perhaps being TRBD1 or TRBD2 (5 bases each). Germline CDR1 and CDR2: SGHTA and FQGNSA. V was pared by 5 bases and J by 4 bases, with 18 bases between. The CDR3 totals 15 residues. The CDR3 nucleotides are TGTGCCAGCAGCGCAACGAGTCCCGGGACGTACGAGCAGTACTTC. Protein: CASSATSPGTYEQYF. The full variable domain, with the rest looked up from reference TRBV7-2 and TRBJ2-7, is GAGVSQSPSNKVTEKGKDVELRCDPISGHTALYWYRQSLGQGLEFLIYFQGNSAPDKSGLPSDRFSAERTGGSVSTLTIQRTQQEDSAVYLCASSATSPGTYEQYFGPGTRLTVT.

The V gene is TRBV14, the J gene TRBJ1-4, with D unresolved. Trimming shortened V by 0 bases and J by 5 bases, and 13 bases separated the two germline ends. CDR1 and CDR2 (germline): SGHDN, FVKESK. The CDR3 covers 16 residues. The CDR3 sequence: CASSQDGPEENEKLFF. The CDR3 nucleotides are TGTGCCAGCAGCCAAGATGGCCCCGAGGAGAATGAAAAACTGTTTTTT.

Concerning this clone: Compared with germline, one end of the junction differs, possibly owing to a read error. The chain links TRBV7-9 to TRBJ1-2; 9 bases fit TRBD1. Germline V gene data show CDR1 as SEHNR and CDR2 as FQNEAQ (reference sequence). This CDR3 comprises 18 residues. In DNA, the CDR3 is TGTACCAGCAGCTCTAGTCACCGGGACAGGGAAGCCCACTATGGCTACACCTTC. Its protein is CTSSSSHRDREAHYGYTF.

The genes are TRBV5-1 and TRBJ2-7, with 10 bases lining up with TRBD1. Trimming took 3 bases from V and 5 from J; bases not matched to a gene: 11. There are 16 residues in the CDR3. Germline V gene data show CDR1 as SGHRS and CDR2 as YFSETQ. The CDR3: CASSSRPGQGLNEQYF. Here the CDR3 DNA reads TGCGCCAGCAGCTCGCGCCCGGGACAGGGGTTAAACGAGCAGTACTTC.

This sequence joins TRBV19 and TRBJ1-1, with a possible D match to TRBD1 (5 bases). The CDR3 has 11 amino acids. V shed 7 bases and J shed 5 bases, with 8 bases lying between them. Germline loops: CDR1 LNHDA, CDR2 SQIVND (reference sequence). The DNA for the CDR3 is TGTGCCAGTACTGGGGCGACTGAAGCTTTCTTT. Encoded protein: CASTGATEAFF.

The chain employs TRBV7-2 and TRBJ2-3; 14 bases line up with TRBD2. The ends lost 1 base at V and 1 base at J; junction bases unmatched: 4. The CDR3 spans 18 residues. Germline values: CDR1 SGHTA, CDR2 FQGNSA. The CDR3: CASSLGLAGGPGTDTQYF. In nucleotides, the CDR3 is TGTGCCAGCAGCTTAGGACTAGCGGGGGGGCCCGGCACAGATACGCAGTATTTT.

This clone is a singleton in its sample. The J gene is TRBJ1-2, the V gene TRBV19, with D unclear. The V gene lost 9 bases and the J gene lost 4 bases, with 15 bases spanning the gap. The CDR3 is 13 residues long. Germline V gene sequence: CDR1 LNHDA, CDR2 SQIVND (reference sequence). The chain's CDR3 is CASHPEGPYGYTF. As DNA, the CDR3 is TGTGCCAGCCACCCGGAAGGGCCCTATGGCTACACCTTC.

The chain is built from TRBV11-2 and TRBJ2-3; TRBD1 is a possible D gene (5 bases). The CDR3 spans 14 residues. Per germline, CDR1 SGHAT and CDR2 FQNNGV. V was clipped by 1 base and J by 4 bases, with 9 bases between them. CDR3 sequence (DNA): TGTGCCAGCAGCTTAGCCAGGGCGGCAGATACGCAGTATTTT. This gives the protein CASSLARAADTQYF.

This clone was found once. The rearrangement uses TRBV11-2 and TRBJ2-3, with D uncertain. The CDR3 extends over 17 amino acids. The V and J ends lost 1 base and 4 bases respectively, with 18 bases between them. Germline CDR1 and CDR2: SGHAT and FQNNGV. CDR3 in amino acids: CASSLAISLVLADTQYF. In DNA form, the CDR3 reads TGTGCCAGCAGCTTAGCGATTAGTCTGGTTTTAGCAGATACGCAGTATTTT.

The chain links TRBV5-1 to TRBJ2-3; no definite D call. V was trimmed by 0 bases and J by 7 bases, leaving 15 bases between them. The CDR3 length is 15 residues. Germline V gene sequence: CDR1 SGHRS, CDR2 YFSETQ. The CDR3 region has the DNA TGCGCCAGCAGCTTGGAGACACCTGGTATGAATACGCAGTATTTT. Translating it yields CASSLETPGMNTQYF.

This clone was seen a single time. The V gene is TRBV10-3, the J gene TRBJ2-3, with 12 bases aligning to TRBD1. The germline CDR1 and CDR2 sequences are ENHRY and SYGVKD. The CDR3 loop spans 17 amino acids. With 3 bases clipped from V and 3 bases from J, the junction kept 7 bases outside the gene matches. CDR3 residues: CAISEVGTGGRTDTQYF. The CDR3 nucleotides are TGTGCCATCAGTGAAGTGGGGACAGGGGGCAGGACAGATACGCAGTATTTT.

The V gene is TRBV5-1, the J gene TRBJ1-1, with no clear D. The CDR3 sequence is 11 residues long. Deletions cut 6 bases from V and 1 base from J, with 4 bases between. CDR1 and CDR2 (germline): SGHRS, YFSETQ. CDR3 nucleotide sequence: TGCGCCAGCATGGGGAACACTGAAGCTTTCTTT. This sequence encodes CASMGNTEAFF.

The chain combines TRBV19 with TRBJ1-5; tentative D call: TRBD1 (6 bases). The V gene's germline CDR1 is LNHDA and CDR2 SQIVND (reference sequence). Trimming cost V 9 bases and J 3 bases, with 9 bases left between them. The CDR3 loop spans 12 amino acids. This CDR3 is CASGQTNQPQHF. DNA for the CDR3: TGTGCCAGCGGACAGACCAATCAGCCCCAGCATTTT.

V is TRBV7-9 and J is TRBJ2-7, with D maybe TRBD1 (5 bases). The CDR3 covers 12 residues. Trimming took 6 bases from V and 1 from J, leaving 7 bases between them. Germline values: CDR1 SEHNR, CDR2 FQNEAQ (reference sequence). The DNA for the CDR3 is TGTGCCAGCAGTCCAGGGTCCTACGAGCAGTACTTC. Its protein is CASSPGSYEQYF.

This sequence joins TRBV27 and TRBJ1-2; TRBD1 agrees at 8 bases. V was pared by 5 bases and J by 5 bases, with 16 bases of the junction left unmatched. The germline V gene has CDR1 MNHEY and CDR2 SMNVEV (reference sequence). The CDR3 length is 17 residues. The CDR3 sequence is CASSPTSRGLPLYGYTF. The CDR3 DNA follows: TGTGCCAGCAGTCCTACATCCAGGGGGCTCCCCCTTTATGGCTACACCTTC.

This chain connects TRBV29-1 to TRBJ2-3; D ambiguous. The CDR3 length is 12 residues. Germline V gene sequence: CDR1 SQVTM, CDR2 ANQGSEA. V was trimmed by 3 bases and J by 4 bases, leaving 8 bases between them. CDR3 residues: CSVDKGSDTQYF. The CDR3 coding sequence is TGCAGCGTTGACAAAGGCTCAGATACGCAGTATTTT.

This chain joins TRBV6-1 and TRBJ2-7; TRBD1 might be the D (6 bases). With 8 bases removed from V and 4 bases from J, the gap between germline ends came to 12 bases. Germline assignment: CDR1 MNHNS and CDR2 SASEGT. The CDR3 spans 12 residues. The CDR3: CASSSRGYEQYF. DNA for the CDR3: TGTGCCAGCTCTAGCAGGGGATACGAGCAGTACTTC.

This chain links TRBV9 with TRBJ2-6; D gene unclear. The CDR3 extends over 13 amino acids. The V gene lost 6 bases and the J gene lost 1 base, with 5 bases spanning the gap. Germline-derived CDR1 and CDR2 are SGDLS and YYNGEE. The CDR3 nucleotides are TGTGCCAGCAAAAGATCTGGGGCCAACGTCCTGACTTTC. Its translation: CASKRSGANVLTF.

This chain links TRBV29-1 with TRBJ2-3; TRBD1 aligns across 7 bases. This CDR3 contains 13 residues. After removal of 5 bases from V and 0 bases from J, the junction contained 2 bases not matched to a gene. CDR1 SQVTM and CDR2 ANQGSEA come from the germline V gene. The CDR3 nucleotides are TGCAGCGTTCTACAGGGGAGCACAGATACGCAGTATTTT. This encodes CSVLQGSTDTQYF.

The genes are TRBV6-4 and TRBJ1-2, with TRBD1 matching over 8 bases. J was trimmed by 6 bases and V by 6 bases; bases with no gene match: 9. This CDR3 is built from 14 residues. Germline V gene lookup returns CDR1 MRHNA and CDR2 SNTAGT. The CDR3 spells CASRPTGVENGYTF. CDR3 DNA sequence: TGTGCCAGCAGACCGACAGGGGTGGAAAATGGCTACACCTTC.

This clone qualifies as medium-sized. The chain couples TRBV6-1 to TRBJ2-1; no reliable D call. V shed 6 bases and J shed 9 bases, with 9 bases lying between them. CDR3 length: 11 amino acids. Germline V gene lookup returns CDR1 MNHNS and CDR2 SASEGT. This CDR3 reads CASSPVGEQFF. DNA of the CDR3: TGTGCCAGCAGCCCCGTGGGTGAGCAGTTCTTC.

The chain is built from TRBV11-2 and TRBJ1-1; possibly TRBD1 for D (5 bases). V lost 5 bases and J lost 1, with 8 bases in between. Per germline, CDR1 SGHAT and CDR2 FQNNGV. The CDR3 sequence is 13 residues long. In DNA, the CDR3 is TGTGCCAGCAGCGTAAGGGGGAACACTGAAGCTTTCTTT. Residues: CASSVRGNTEAFF.